Listed here are 14 T cell receptor beta chains from one sample, sequenced in a study of blood T cell repertoires in COVID-19. The data were produced by immunoSEQ multiplex PCR, yet TCRdb's version contains in-frame clones alone and is incomplete. The sample carries approximately 150,000 clones, around 88% recorded once. Input material: peripheral blood. Receptors originate from a woman in her 70s who had recovered from COVID-19.

The J gene is TRBJ2-2, the V gene TRBV30; the match to TRBD1 covers 8 bases. Trimming took 3 bases from V and 2 from J; bases not matched to a gene: 5. This CDR3 has 15 amino acids. The germline gives CDR1 GTSNPN, CDR2 SVGIG (reference sequence). DNA of the CDR3: TGTGCCTGGAGCCCAGGGACAGGAAACACCGGGGAGCTGTTTTTT. Amino acid sequence: CAWSPGTGNTGELFF.

The J gene is TRBJ2-1, the V gene TRBV7-2; D is unresolved. The germline V and J ends were trimmed by 5 bases and 4 bases, with 6 bases remaining between them. The CDR3 is 12 amino acids. From germline, CDR1 is SGHTA and CDR2 FQGNSA. CDR3 nucleotide sequence: TGTGCCAGCAGCCCTCAGTACAATGAGCAGTTCTTC. Protein product: CASSPQYNEQFF. Combining the CDR3 with reference TRBV7-2 and TRBJ2-1 gives the whole variable domain GAGVSQSPSNKVTEKGKDVELRCDPISGHTALYWYRQSLGQGLEFLIYFQGNSAPDKSGLPSDRFSAERTGGSVSTLTIQRTQQEDSAVYLCASSPQYNEQFFGPGTRLTVL.

The chain couples TRBV27 to TRBJ1-4, with 7 bases identical to TRBD1. The CDR3 spans 16 residues. The germline V gene encodes CDR1 MNHEY and CDR2 SMNVEV (reference sequence). V shed 7 bases, J shed 8 bases, and the junction held 16 bases outside the gene matches. This CDR3 reads CASTSQGGGGGEKLFF. CDR3 DNA: TGTGCCAGCACCTCCCAAGGGGGCGGTGGGGGGGAAAAACTGTTTTTT.

The rearrangement uses TRBV9 and TRBJ1-4, with D perhaps matching TRBD1 (6 bases). Per the germline V gene, CDR1 is SGDLS and CDR2 is YYNGEE. The CDR3 covers 16 residues. V was shortened by 4 bases and J by 4 bases, with 17 bases between the two germline ends. The CDR3 DNA reads as TGTGCCAGCAGCCCCCGGACAGCCCAGGTTAATGAAAAACTGTTTTTT. Encoded protein: CASSPRTAQVNEKLFF. The whole variable domain, remainder taken from reference TRBV9 and TRBJ1-4, is DSGVTQTPKHLITATGQRVTLRCSPRSGDLSVYWYQQSLDQGLQFLIQYYNGEERAKGNILERFSAQQFPDLHSELNLSSLELGDSALYFCASSPRTAQVNEKLFFGSGTQLSVL.

This chain links TRBV6-5 with TRBJ2-1; TRBD1 might be the D (5 bases). The V gene lost 6 bases and the J gene lost 3 bases, with 12 bases spanning the gap. Germline assignment: CDR1 MNHEY and CDR2 SVGAGI. The CDR3 extends over 14 amino acids. This chain's CDR3 is CASSVVGLYNEQFF. CDR3 coding DNA: TGTGCCAGCAGCGTAGTGGGGCTCTACAATGAGCAGTTCTTC.

This chain links TRBV29-1 with TRBJ1-2, with TRBD1 matching over 8 bases. The CDR3 contains 15 residues. Trimming cost V 1 base and J 0 bases; bases outside gene matches: 4. Per the germline V gene, CDR1 is SQVTM and CDR2 is ANQGSEA. CDR3 nucleotide sequence: TGCAGCGTTGAAGGGGGGACAGGAGCTAACTATGGCTACACCTTC. Protein product: CSVEGGTGANYGYTF.

The chain combines TRBV5-1 with TRBJ2-5; TRBD1 matches 7 bases. The ends lost 0 bases at V and 5 bases at J; junction bases unmatched: 7. Germline V gene lookup returns CDR1 SGHRS and CDR2 YFSETQ. The CDR3 has 15 residues. The CDR3 DNA follows: TGCGCCAGCAGCTTGGGGGACAGAGATCGGGAGACCCAGTACTTC. This encodes CASSLGDRDRETQYF.

The CDR3 nucleotides read TGTGCCAGCAGCCCCCACGTCGGGGGAAAACTGTTTTTT. This translates into CASSPHVGGKLFF. The chain uses TRBV4-2 and TRBJ1-4, with D possibly matching TRBD1 (5 bases). This CDR3 is 13 amino acids long. CDR1 and CDR2 from the germline V gene are LGHNA and YNFKEQ. V was pared by 4 bases and J by 10 bases, with 13 bases between.

V usage is TRBV4-2 and J usage is TRBJ2-1, with 10 bases lining up with TRBD1. The CDR3 is made up of 16 amino acids. Germline CDR1 LGHNA, CDR2 YNFKEQ. V was pared by 3 bases and J by 6 bases, with 8 bases of the junction left unmatched. The CDR3 DNA sequence: TGTGCCAGCAGCCACCACCCGGGACAGGGGACCAATGAGCAGTTCTTC. Translated, it gives CASSHHPGQGTNEQFF.

This rearrangement joins TRBV5-8 to TRBJ1-3; D gene uncertain. Per the germline V gene, CDR1 is SGHTS and CDR2 is YDEGEE. The ends were cut back, 4 bases at V and 1 base at J, with 9 bases in the middle. The CDR3 sequence is 14 residues long. CDR3 sequence: CASSRRGSGNTIYF. The CDR3, as DNA: TGTGCCAGCAGCCGCCGGGGATCTGGAAACACCATATATTTT.

This chain links TRBV28 with TRBJ2-1, with D maybe TRBD2 (5 bases). The CDR3 consists of 13 residues. Germline V gene data show CDR1 as MDHEN and CDR2 as SYDVKM. Trimming stripped 3 bases from V and 9 bases from J, with 12 bases between. CDR3 in amino acids: CASSLALAGEQFF. CDR3 DNA: TGTGCCAGCAGTTTGGCGTTGGCGGGTGAGCAGTTCTTC.

The rearrangement uses TRBV25-1 and TRBJ2-5; 9 nucleotides align to TRBD1. CDR3 length equals 15 residues. J gave up 5 bases and V 3 bases, and 7 bases lay outside the gene matches. Germline V gene lookup returns CDR1 MGHDK and CDR2 SYGVNS. The CDR3: CASSEGGQGIETQYF. For the CDR3, the DNA is TGTGCCAGCAGTGAGGGAGGACAGGGGATTGAGACCCAGTACTTC.

The chain couples TRBV6-6 to TRBJ2-5; a weak D match, TRBD1 (6 bases). V gave up 2 bases and J gave up 9 bases, with 13 bases separating them. Looked up from germline, CDR1 is MNHNY and CDR2 is SVGAGI (reference sequence). The CDR3 extends over 13 amino acids. CDR3 amino acids: CASSYGREGAQYF. DNA of the CDR3: TGTGCCAGCAGTTACGGCCGCGAGGGGGCCCAGTACTTC.

Only one count was recorded for this clone. The V gene is TRBV28, the J gene TRBJ2-2, with D perhaps TRBD2 (6 bases). Germline loops: CDR1 MDHEN, CDR2 SYDVKM. With 5 bases removed from V and 0 bases from J, the gap between germline ends came to 13 bases. The CDR3 has 16 amino acids. The CDR3 loop reads CASSRQVAANTGELFF. The CDR3 DNA sequence: TGTGCCAGCAGTCGCCAGGTAGCGGCGAACACCGGGGAGCTGTTTTTT.